Presented here are 5 T cell receptor beta chains from one specimen sequenced in a study of blood T cell repertoires in COVID-19. Sequencing was performed with immunoSEQ multiplex PCR; in TCRdb, only in-frame clones are kept and a portion is missing. The profile covers about 300,000 clones, with roughly 90% appearing a single time and 2.9% taken by the ten largest. The sample was PBMCs or T cells enriched from blood (not recorded which). These receptor sequences come from a woman aged 45-60 years who had been exposed to COVID-19.

The rearrangement uses TRBV5-3 and TRBJ2-1; TRBD1 might be the D (6 bases). TRBV5-3 falls under the ORF class, with uncertain function. CDR3 size: 15 residues. The V end was cut by 4 bases, the J end by 6 bases, with 17 bases between. CDR3 nucleotides: TGTGCCAGAAGCGATTCGTGGGCAGGGGCCAATGAGCAGTTCTTC. It specifies CARSDSWAGANEQFF.

This sequence joins TRBV2 and TRBJ2-1, with a tentative D call TRBD1 (5 bases). Trimming took 7 bases from V and 0 from J, leaving 13 bases between them. CDR1 and CDR2 (germline): SNHLY, FYNNEI. CDR3 length: 15 residues. The chain's CDR3 is CASTQGGGSYNEQFF. CDR3 in DNA: TGTGCCAGCACCCAGGGTGGCGGCTCCTACAATGAGCAGTTCTTC.

This rearrangement joins TRBV6-5 to TRBJ1-1; D is unclear. V lost 10 bases and J 4 bases, leaving 19 bases between the germline ends. The germline gives CDR1 MNHEY, CDR2 SVGAGI. This CDR3 is built from 14 residues. This CDR3 is CATAVQAGSTEAFF. CDR3 nucleotide sequence: TGTGCCACCGCCGTCCAGGCGGGAAGCACTGAAGCTTTCTTT.

This sequence joins TRBV5-6 and TRBJ2-1; D possibly corresponds to TRBD2 (5 bases). CDR1 and CDR2 from the germline V gene are SGHDT and YYEEEE. V lost 2 bases to trimming and J lost 12 bases, with 12 bases between them. The CDR3 sequence is 12 residues long. CDR3 coding DNA: TGTGCCAGCAGCTTAAGGGAAGAGGGGCAGTTCTTC. Its translation: CASSLREEGQFF.

This clone was counted a few times. This rearrangement joins TRBV10-3 to TRBJ1-1; D gene unclear. The CDR3 sequence is 13 residues long. Trimming took 10 bases from V and 1 from J, leaving 13 bases between them. The V gene's germline CDR1 is ENHRY and CDR2 SYGVKD. This chain's CDR3 is CATERVANTEAFF. CDR3 nucleotides: TGTGCCACCGAGAGGGTTGCGAACACTGAAGCTTTCTTT.